These T cell receptor beta chains were read from a single sample in a study of blood T cell repertoires in COVID-19. Produced via immunoSEQ multiplex PCR; TCRdb's table is partial and in-frame only. Of about 480,000 clones listed, 89% were seen once; the top ten hold 0.8% to 0.9%. Sequences were obtained from peripheral blood. The source is a man aged 18 to 35 with COVID-19, enrolled during active disease. Each CDR3 is given with its conserved first and last residue. The order of the fields is clone size, V gene, J gene, D gene, CDR3 protein, CDR3 DNA. The D gene is left open where the match is weak. Clone sizes are given selectively: once, few, many, or a class where the clone is expanded.

clone size: few; V gene: TRBV7-9; J gene: TRBJ1-3; D gene: -; CDR3 protein: CASSEIRQRSGNTIYF; CDR3 DNA: TGTGCCAGCAGCGAGATCCGACAGCGCTCTGGAAACACCATATATTTT
clone size: -; V gene: TRBV30; J gene: TRBJ2-1; D gene: -; CDR3 protein: CAWSVHSSNEQFF; CDR3 DNA: TGTGCCTGGAGTGTACACAGTAGCAATGAGCAGTTCTTC
clone size: -; V gene: TRBV14; J gene: TRBJ1-6; D gene: TRBD1; CDR3 protein: CASSQALDRANNSPLHF; CDR3 DNA: TGTGCCAGCAGCCAAGCTTTAGACAGGGCCAATAATTCACCCCTCCACTTT
clone size: -; V gene: TRBV2; J gene: TRBJ1-5; D gene: -; CDR3 protein: CASKGTGNQPQHF; CDR3 DNA: TGTGCCAGCAAAGGGACTGGGAATCAGCCCCAGCATTTT
clone size: -; V gene: TRBV7-9; J gene: TRBJ2-6; D gene: -; CDR3 protein: CASSHRYSGANVLTF; CDR3 DNA: TGTGCCAGCAGTCACAGGTACTCTGGGGCCAACGTCCTGACTTTC
clone size: -; V gene: TRBV4-1; J gene: TRBJ2-1; D gene: TRBD1; CDR3 protein: CASSLWGTGVNEQFF; CDR3 DNA: TGCGCCAGCAGCCTTTGGGGGACAGGGGTAAATGAGCAGTTCTTC
clone size: many; V gene: TRBV12-3/TRBV12-4; J gene: TRBJ2-1; D gene: TRBD1; CDR3 protein: CASRQGTYNEQFF; CDR3 DNA: TGTGCCAGCAGACAGGGGACCTACAATGAGCAGTTCTTC
clone size: -; V gene: TRBV19; J gene: TRBJ2-1; D gene: -; CDR3 protein: CASSAGSLTNEQFF; CDR3 DNA: TGTGCCAGTAGTGCAGGTTCATTAACCAATGAGCAGTTCTTC
clone size: -; V gene: TRBV7-9; J gene: TRBJ2-7; D gene: -; CDR3 protein: CASSPGGKLNEQYF; CDR3 DNA: TGTGCCAGCAGTCCCGGCGGCAAGTTAAACGAGCAGTACTTC
clone size: -; V gene: TRBV4-1; J gene: TRBJ2-5; D gene: TRBD2; CDR3 protein: CASSHTLAAGGARETQYF; CDR3 DNA: TGCGCCAGCAGCCACACCCTTGCGGCGGGGGGGGCCCGAGAGACCCAGTACTTC
clone size: -; V gene: TRBV3-1/TRBV3-2; J gene: TRBJ2-1; D gene: TRBD2; CDR3 protein: CASSQELAGVINEQFF; CDR3 DNA: TGTGCCAGCAGCCAAGAACTAGCGGGGGTAATAAATGAGCAGTTCTTC
clone size: -; V gene: TRBV27; J gene: TRBJ2-7; D gene: -; CDR3 protein: CASSTLLRGPGYEQYF; CDR3 DNA: TGTGCCAGCAGTACCCTCCTCAGGGGCCCCGGCTACGAGCAGTACTTC
clone size: -; V gene: TRBV5-6; J gene: TRBJ1-2; D gene: -; CDR3 protein: CASSKSPNGYTF; CDR3 DNA: TGTGCCAGCAGCAAGAGCCCGAATGGCTACACCTTC
clone size: -; V gene: TRBV2; J gene: TRBJ1-5; D gene: -; CDR3 protein: CASSEGRNQPQHF; CDR3 DNA: TGTGCCAGCAGTGAAGGGCGGAACCAGCCCCAGCATTTT
clone size: -; V gene: TRBV3-1/TRBV3-2; J gene: TRBJ2-1; D gene: TRBD1; CDR3 protein: CASSQDRGNEQFF; CDR3 DNA: TGTGCCAGCAGCCAGGACAGGGGGAATGAGCAGTTCTTC
clone size: -; V gene: TRBV18; J gene: TRBJ2-7; D gene: -; CDR3 protein: CASSPRRDGAYEQYF; CDR3 DNA: TGTGCCAGCTCACCACGGAGAGACGGAGCCTACGAGCAGTACTTC
clone size: -; V gene: TRBV3-1/TRBV3-2; J gene: TRBJ2-7; D gene: -; CDR3 protein: CASSQVSSGRASYEQYF; CDR3 DNA: TGTGCCAGCAGCCAAGTGTCATCGGGCAGGGCCTCCTACGAGCAGTACTTC
clone size: -; V gene: TRBV10-3; J gene: TRBJ1-4; D gene: -; CDR3 protein: CAISGGEDEKLFF; CDR3 DNA: TGTGCCATCAGTGGAGGGGAGGACGAAAAACTGTTTTTT
clone size: -; V gene: TRBV2; J gene: TRBJ2-2; D gene: TRBD2; CDR3 protein: CASSVLAGGRDTGELFF; CDR3 DNA: TGTGCCAGCAGTGTCCTAGCGGGAGGGCGGGACACCGGGGAGCTGTTTTTT
clone size: -; V gene: TRBV6-5; J gene: TRBJ2-7; D gene: TRBD2; CDR3 protein: CASSVSGGNTYEQYF; CDR3 DNA: TGTGCCAGCAGCGTTAGCGGGGGGAATACCTACGAGCAGTACTTC
clone size: -; V gene: TRBV2; J gene: TRBJ2-1; D gene: TRBD2; CDR3 protein: CASRAGLAGGPGNEQFF; CDR3 DNA: TGTGCCAGCAGAGCGGGACTAGCGGGGGGGCCGGGTAATGAGCAGTTCTTC
clone size: -; V gene: TRBV30; J gene: TRBJ2-6; D gene: TRBD2; CDR3 protein: CAWKKGLALGANVLTF; CDR3 DNA: TGTGCCTGGAAGAAAGGACTAGCTCTGGGGGCCAACGTCCTGACTTTC
clone size: -; V gene: TRBV7-9; J gene: TRBJ1-1; D gene: TRBD1; CDR3 protein: CASSPDRVETEAFF; CDR3 DNA: TGTGCCAGCAGCCCCGACAGGGTGGAAACTGAAGCTTTCTTT
clone size: -; V gene: TRBV6-5; J gene: TRBJ2-1; D gene: -; CDR3 protein: CASNGDNEQFF; CDR3 DNA: TGTGCCAGCAATGGAGACAATGAGCAGTTCTTC
clone size: once; V gene: TRBV2; J gene: TRBJ2-3; D gene: -; CDR3 protein: CASSTTRTDTQYF; CDR3 DNA: TGTGCCAGCAGTACCACTCGCACAGATACGCAGTATTTT
clone size: -; V gene: TRBV11-3; J gene: TRBJ1-1; D gene: -; CDR3 protein: CASSPREGLAWGNTEAFF; CDR3 DNA: TGTGCCAGCAGCCCGCGGGAGGGTCTGGCATGGGGGAACACTGAAGCTTTCTTT
clone size: -; V gene: TRBV6-2/TRBV6-3; J gene: TRBJ2-1; D gene: TRBD2; CDR3 protein: CASSYAPGTSGRYEQFF; CDR3 DNA: TGTGCCAGCAGTTACGCTCCCGGGACTAGCGGGAGATATGAGCAGTTCTTC
clone size: -; V gene: TRBV2; J gene: TRBJ2-3; D gene: TRBD2; CDR3 protein: CASSERSGGGLSTDTQYF; CDR3 DNA: TGTGCCAGCAGTGAACGGAGCGGGGGGGGTTTGAGCACAGATACGCAGTATTTT
clone size: -; V gene: TRBV5-1; J gene: TRBJ2-7; D gene: -; CDR3 protein: CASSTRDNYEQYF; CDR3 DNA: TGCGCCAGCAGCACCCGGGACAACTACGAGCAGTACTTC
clone size: -; V gene: TRBV5-1; J gene: TRBJ2-2; D gene: TRBD2; CDR3 protein: CASSSLAGASNTGELFF; CDR3 DNA: TGCGCCAGCAGCTCCCTAGCGGGGGCCTCCAACACCGGGGAGCTGTTTTTT
clone size: -; V gene: TRBV12-3/TRBV12-4; J gene: TRBJ2-3; D gene: -; CDR3 protein: CASSFGLDIRYF; CDR3 DNA: TGTGCCAGCAGTTTCGGTCTAGATATCCGGTATTTT
clone size: -; V gene: TRBV14; J gene: TRBJ1-5; D gene: -; CDR3 protein: CASSQGGTGDQPQHF; CDR3 DNA: TGTGCCAGCAGCCAAGGAGGGACGGGGGATCAGCCCCAGCATTTT
clone size: -; V gene: TRBV5-6; J gene: TRBJ1-5; D gene: -; CDR3 protein: CASSSFRGDSNQPQHF; CDR3 DNA: TGTGCCAGCAGCTCGTTCAGAGGAGATAGCAATCAGCCCCAGCATTTT
clone size: -; V gene: TRBV6-5; J gene: TRBJ1-4; D gene: -; CDR3 protein: CASSYLSRDEKLFF; CDR3 DNA: TGTGCCAGCAGTTACCTGTCCCGGGATGAAAAACTGTTTTTT
clone size: -; V gene: TRBV9; J gene: TRBJ2-7; D gene: -; CDR3 protein: CASSVQDSYEQYF; CDR3 DNA: TGTGCCAGCAGCGTCCAGGACAGCTACGAGCAGTACTTC
clone size: -; V gene: TRBV11-3; J gene: TRBJ2-3; D gene: -; CDR3 protein: CASSLVWEVERTDTQYF; CDR3 DNA: TGTGCCAGCAGCTTAGTTTGGGAGGTCGAAAGGACAGATACGCAGTATTTT
clone size: -; V gene: TRBV6-2/TRBV6-3; J gene: TRBJ2-4; D gene: -; CDR3 protein: CASSYSRGTAKNIQYF; CDR3 DNA: TGTGCCAGCAGTTACTCTCGGGGGACGGCCAAAAACATTCAGTACTTC
clone size: -; V gene: TRBV6-5; J gene: TRBJ2-3; D gene: -; CDR3 protein: CASSSTTAADTQYF; CDR3 DNA: TGTGCCAGCAGTAGTACTACAGCGGCGGATACGCAGTATTTT
clone size: -; V gene: TRBV19; J gene: TRBJ1-4; D gene: -; CDR3 protein: CASSIATGTNEKLFF; CDR3 DNA: TGTGCCAGTAGTATTGCCACAGGGACTAATGAAAAACTGTTTTTT
clone size: -; V gene: TRBV6-5; J gene: TRBJ2-7; D gene: TRBD1; CDR3 protein: CASSSIRQGPSYEQYF; CDR3 DNA: TGTGCCAGCAGTTCCATACGACAGGGACCATCCTACGAGCAGTACTTC
clone size: -; V gene: TRBV5-4; J gene: TRBJ1-1; D gene: -; CDR3 protein: CASSRTGIGLNTEAFF; CDR3 DNA: TGTGCCAGCAGCCGAACAGGGATCGGGTTGAACACTGAAGCTTTCTTT
clone size: once; V gene: TRBV7-9; J gene: TRBJ2-7; D gene: -; CDR3 protein: CASRAASYEQYF; CDR3 DNA: TGTGCCAGCAGGGCGGCATCCTACGAGCAGTACTTC
clone size: -; V gene: TRBV7-9; J gene: TRBJ2-1; D gene: -; CDR3 protein: CASSFRQKERNEQFF; CDR3 DNA: TGTGCCAGCAGCTTTCGACAGAAAGAAAGGAATGAGCAGTTCTTC
clone size: -; V gene: TRBV3-1/TRBV3-2; J gene: TRBJ1-3; D gene: -; CDR3 protein: CASSRSQGRDTIYF; CDR3 DNA: TGTGCCAGCAGTCGTTCTCAGGGGAGGGACACCATATATTTT
clone size: -; V gene: TRBV11-2; J gene: TRBJ1-2; D gene: -; CDR3 protein: CASSLPTGIDGYTF; CDR3 DNA: TGTGCCAGCAGCTTACCTACAGGGATAGATGGCTACACCTTC
clone size: -; V gene: TRBV30; J gene: TRBJ1-1; D gene: TRBD1; CDR3 protein: CAWSKGDRVSAFF; CDR3 DNA: TGTGCCTGGAGTAAGGGGGACAGGGTTTCAGCTTTCTTT
clone size: -; V gene: TRBV10-3; J gene: TRBJ2-2; D gene: -; CDR3 protein: CAIRERDTNTGELFF; CDR3 DNA: TGTGCCATCAGGGAGAGAGACACTAACACCGGGGAGCTGTTTTTT
clone size: -; V gene: TRBV3-1/TRBV3-2; J gene: TRBJ1-2; D gene: -; CDR3 protein: CASSQEPQGTYGYTF; CDR3 DNA: TGTGCCAGCAGCCAGGAACCTCAGGGGACCTATGGCTACACCTTC